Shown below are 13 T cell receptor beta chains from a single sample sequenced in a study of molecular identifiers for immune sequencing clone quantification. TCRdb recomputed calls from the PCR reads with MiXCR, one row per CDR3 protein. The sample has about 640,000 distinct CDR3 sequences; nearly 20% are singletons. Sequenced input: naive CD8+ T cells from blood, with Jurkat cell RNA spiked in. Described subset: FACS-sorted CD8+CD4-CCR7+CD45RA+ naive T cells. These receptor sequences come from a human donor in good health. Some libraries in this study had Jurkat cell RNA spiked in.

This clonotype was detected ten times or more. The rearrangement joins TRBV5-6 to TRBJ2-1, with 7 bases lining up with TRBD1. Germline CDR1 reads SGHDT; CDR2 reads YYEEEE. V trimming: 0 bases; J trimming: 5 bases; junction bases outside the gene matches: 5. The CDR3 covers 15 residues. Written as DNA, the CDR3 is TGTGCCAGCAGCTTGGAGGGGGCAGGGGACAATGAGCAGTTCTTC. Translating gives CASSLEGAGDNEQFF.

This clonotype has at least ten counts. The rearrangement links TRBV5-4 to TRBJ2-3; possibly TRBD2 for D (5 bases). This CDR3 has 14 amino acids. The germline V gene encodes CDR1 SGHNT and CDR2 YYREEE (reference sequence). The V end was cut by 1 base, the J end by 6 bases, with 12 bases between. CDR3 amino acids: CASSLSLAPDTQYF. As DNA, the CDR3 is TGTGCCAGCAGCTTGTCGCTAGCTCCTGATACGCAGTATTTT. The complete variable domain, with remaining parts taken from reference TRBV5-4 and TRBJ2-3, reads ETGVTQSPTHLIKTRGQQVTLRCSSQSGHNTVSWYQQALGQGPQFIFQYYREEENGRGNFPPRFSGLQFPNYSSELNVNALELDDSALYLCASSLSLAPDTQYFGPGTRLTVL.

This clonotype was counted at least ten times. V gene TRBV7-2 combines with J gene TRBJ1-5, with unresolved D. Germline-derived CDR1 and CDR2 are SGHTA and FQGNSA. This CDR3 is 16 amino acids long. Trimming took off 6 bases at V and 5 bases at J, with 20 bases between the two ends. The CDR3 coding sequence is TGTGCCAGCAGTCCTTCCTGGGAAGGTAGTTATCAGCCCCAGCATTTT. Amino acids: CASSPSWEGSYQPQHF.

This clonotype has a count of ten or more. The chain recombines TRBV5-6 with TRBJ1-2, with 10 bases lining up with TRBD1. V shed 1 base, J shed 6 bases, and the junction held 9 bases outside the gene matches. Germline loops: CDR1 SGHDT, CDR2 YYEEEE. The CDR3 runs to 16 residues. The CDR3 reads CASSLWDRGPVDGYTF. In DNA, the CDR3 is TGTGCCAGCAGCTTGTGGGACAGGGGTCCAGTGGATGGCTACACCTTC. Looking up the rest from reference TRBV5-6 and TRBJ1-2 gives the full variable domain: DAGVTQSPTHLIKTRGQQVTLRCSPKSGHDTVSWYQQALGQGPQFIFQYYEEEERQRGNFPDRFSGHQFPNYSSELNVNALLLGDSALYLCASSLWDRGPVDGYTFGSGTRLTVV.

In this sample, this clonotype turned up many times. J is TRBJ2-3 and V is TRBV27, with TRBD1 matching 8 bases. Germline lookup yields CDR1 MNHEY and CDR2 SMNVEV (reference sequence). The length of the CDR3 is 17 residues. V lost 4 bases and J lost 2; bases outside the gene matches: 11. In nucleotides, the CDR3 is TGTGCCAGCAGTTCTTACACCGGGACAGGTATCACAGATACGCAGTATTTT. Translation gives CASSSYTGTGITDTQYF.

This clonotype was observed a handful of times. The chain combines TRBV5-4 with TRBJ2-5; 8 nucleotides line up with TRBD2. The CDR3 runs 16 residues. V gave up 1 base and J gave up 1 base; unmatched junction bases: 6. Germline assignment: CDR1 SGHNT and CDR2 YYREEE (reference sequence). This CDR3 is CASSLLGGGTQETQYF. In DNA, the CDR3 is TGTGCCAGCAGCTTGTTGGGCGGGGGGACCCAAGAGACCCAGTACTTC. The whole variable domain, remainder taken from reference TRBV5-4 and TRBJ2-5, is ETGVTQSPTHLIKTRGQQVTLRCSSQSGHNTVSWYQQALGQGPQFIFQYYREEENGRGNFPPRFSGLQFPNYSSELNVNALELDDSALYLCASSLLGGGTQETQYFGPGTRLLVL.

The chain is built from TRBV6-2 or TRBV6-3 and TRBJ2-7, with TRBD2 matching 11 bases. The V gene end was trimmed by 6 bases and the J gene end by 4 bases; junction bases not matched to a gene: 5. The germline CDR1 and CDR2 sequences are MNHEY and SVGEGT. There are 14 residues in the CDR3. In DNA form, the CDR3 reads TGTGCCAGCAGAACCGGGACTAGCGGTTACGAGCAGTACTTC. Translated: CASRTGTSGYEQYF.

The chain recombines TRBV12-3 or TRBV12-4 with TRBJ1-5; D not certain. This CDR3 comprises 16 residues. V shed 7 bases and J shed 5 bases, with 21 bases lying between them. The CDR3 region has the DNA TGTGCCAGCACCGAATCTCACGAGGGAGGCGATCAGCCCCAGCATTTT. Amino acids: CASTESHEGGDQPQHF.

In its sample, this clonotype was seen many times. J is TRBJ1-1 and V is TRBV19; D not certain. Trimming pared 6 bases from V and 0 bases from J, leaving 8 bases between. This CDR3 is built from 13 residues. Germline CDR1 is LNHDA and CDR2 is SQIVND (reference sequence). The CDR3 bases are TGTGCCAGTAGGGCAAACGTGAACACTGAAGCTTTCTTT. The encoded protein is CASRANVNTEAFF.

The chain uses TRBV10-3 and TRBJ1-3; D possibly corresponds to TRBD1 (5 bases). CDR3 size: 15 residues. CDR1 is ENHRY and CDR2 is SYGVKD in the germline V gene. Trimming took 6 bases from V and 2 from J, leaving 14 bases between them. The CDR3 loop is CAISGDVPAGNTIYF. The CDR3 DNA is TGTGCCATCAGCGGGGACGTTCCGGCTGGAAACACCATATATTTT.

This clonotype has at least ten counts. This CDR3 is CASSPTGEPYEQYF. CDR3 in DNA: TGTGCCAGCAGTCCCACAGGGGAACCCTACGAGCAGTACTTC. The J gene is TRBJ2-7, the V gene TRBV27, with 7 bases fitting TRBD1. The CDR3 is made up of 14 amino acids. V shed 5 bases, J shed 2 bases, and the junction held 6 bases outside the gene matches. Germline assignment: CDR1 MNHEY and CDR2 SMNVEV (reference sequence).

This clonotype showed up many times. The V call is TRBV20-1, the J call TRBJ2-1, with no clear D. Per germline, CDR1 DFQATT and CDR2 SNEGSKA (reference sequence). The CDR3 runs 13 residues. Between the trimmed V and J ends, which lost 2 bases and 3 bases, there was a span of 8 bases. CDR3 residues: CSARRVDYNEQFF. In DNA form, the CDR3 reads TGCAGTGCTAGAAGAGTGGACTACAATGAGCAGTTCTTC.

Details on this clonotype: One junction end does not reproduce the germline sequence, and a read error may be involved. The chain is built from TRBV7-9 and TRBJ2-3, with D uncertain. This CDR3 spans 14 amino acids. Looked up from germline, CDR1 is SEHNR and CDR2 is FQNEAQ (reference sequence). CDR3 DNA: TGTGCCAGCAGCTTAGTCAGCAGCACAGATACGCGGTATTTT. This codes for CASSLVSSTDTRYF.